A selection of T cell receptor beta chains follows, all from one sample in a study of shared clonotypes between healthy human individuals. Method: immunoSEQ multiplex PCR; TCRdb's copy keeps in-frame clones and lacks some. Of 660,000 or so clones listed, 95% to 97% are singletons. The sequencing sample was made of naive CD8+ T cells sorted from blood. The receptors here all came from a woman under 40 in good health. The CDR3 runs from the conserved cysteine through the conserved F or W. The D gene is left open where the match is weak. Size tells how often a clone was seen (once, few, many) or the class of an expanded clone, and some rows leave it out.

few | NA | TRBJ1-1 | TRBV14 | CASSQTTAPEAFF | TGTGCCAGCAGCCAGACGACGGCGCCTGAGGCTTTCTTT
NA | TRBD2 | TRBJ2-7 | TRBV6-5 | CASSTLAGAYEQYF | TGTGCCAGCAGTACACTAGCGGGAGCCTACGAGCAGTACTTC
NA | TRBD1 | TRBJ1-1 | TRBV19 | CASSMDREGGNTEAFF | TGTGCCAGTAGTATGGACAGGGAAGGGGGTAACACTGAAGCTTTCTTT
NA | NA | TRBJ2-7 | TRBV7-8 | CASSLGTPSSYEQYF | TGTGCCAGCAGCTTAGGGACTCCGAGCTCCTACGAGCAGTACTTC
NA | NA | TRBJ2-7 | TRBV6-1 | CASSEPSAGSWEQYF | TGTGCCAGCAGTGAACCGTCCGCAGGCTCCTGGGAGCAGTACTTC
NA | NA | TRBJ1-1 | TRBV6-5 | CASSLALNTEAFF | TGTGCCAGCAGTTTAGCCCTGAACACTGAAGCTTTCTTT
NA | NA | TRBJ2-1 | TRBV27 | CASSLWSGSYNEQFF | TGTGCCAGCAGTTTATGGTCGGGGTCCTACAATGAGCAGTTCTTC
NA | TRBD1 | TRBJ1-5 | TRBV28 | CASSSGTDQPQHF | TGTGCCAGCAGTTCCGGGACAGATCAGCCCCAGCATTTT
NA | TRBD2 | TRBJ2-7 | TRBV27 | CASSYGTSGNEQYF | TGTGCCAGCAGTTACGGGACTAGCGGTAACGAGCAGTACTTC
NA | TRBD1 | TRBJ1-2 | TRBV9 | CASSASRGMDRRFNYGYTF | TGTGCCAGCAGCGCCTCCAGGGGGATGGACAGGAGATTTAACTATGGCTACACCTTC
once | NA | TRBJ2-6 | TRBV27 | CASSTISGANVLTF | TGTGCCAGCAGTACGATCTCTGGGGCCAACGTCCTGACTTTC
NA | NA | TRBJ1-2 | TRBV6-5 | CASTEGVSYGYTF | TGTGCCAGCACGGAAGGGGTGAGCTATGGCTACACCTTC
NA | TRBD1 | TRBJ1-2 | TRBV19 | CASLSRDRIYGYTF | TGTGCCAGTCTTTCCCGGGACAGAATCTATGGCTACACCTTC
NA | NA | TRBJ1-2 | TRBV6-1 | CASSGRRHLANYGYTF | TGTGCCAGCAGTGGCCGACGACACCTAGCTAACTATGGCTACACCTTC
NA | NA | TRBJ2-7 | TRBV15 | CATSETRSSYEQYF | TGTGCCACCAGCGAAACTAGGAGCTCCTACGAGCAGTACTTC
NA | NA | TRBJ1-1 | TRBV28 | CASSLTGYTEAFF | TGTGCCAGCAGTTTAACCGGGTACACTGAAGCTTTCTTT
NA | TRBD2 | TRBJ2-1 | TRBV6-5 | CASSASGIGYNEQFF | TGTGCCAGCAGTGCTAGCGGGATAGGCTACAATGAGCAGTTCTTC
NA | TRBD1 | TRBJ2-5 | TRBV5-1 | CASSLTAGGQETQYF | TGCGCCAGCAGCTTGACTGCAGGGGGCCAAGAGACCCAGTACTTC
once | NA | TRBJ2-1 | TRBV6-5 | CASSYQDYVGEQFF | TGTGCCAGCAGTTACCAGGACTATGTCGGTGAGCAGTTCTTC
once | TRBD1 | TRBJ2-7 | TRBV9 | CASSAGTGPYEQYF | TGTGCCAGCAGCGCCGGGACAGGGCCCTACGAGCAGTACTTC
NA | NA | TRBJ2-2 | TRBV9 | CASSPTPGELFF | TGTGCCAGCAGCCCGACCCCCGGGGAGCTGTTTTTT
NA | NA | TRBJ1-4 | TRBV7-8 | CASSLRRGLEKLFF | TGTGCCAGCAGCCTACGGAGGGGTTTGGAAAAACTGTTTTTT
once | NA | TRBJ1-1 | TRBV5-6 | CASSLEGWGRGTEAFF | TGTGCCAGCAGCTTGGAAGGGTGGGGGCGAGGAACTGAAGCTTTCTTT
NA | NA | TRBJ2-7 | TRBV4-2 | CASSQGRDSYYEQYF | TGTGCCAGCAGCCAAGGGCGAGACTCCTACTACGAGCAGTACTTC
NA | TRBD2 | TRBJ2-7 | TRBV7-9 | CASSLASGGPDEQYF | TGTGCCAGCAGCTTAGCTTCGGGAGGGCCTGACGAGCAGTACTTC
NA | NA | TRBJ2-1 | TRBV7-9 | CASSLVLRDTYNEQFF | TGTGCCAGCAGCTTAGTGTTACGGGACACCTACAATGAGCAGTTCTTC
NA | NA | TRBJ1-3 | TRBV5-1 | CASSLDTRTGNTIYF | TGCGCCAGCAGCTTAGACACCCGAACTGGAAACACCATATATTTT
NA | TRBD2 | TRBJ2-7 | TRBV5-6 | CASRLAGATYEQYF | TGTGCCAGCAGACTAGCGGGAGCCACTTACGAGCAGTACTTC
NA | NA | TRBJ1-2 | TRBV7-9 | CASSSAGTLNGYTF | TGTGCCAGCAGCTCGGCCGGGACACTAAATGGCTACACCTTC
NA | TRBD2 | TRBJ2-7 | TRBV11-2 | CASSLNAGGAYEQYF | TGTGCCAGCAGCTTAAATGCGGGAGGGGCCTACGAGCAGTACTTC
NA | TRBD1 | TRBJ1-5 | TRBV6-1 | CASSAGQSRLSDSNQPQHF | TGTGCCAGCAGTGCGGGACAGTCCCGTTTGAGTGATAGCAATCAGCCCCAGCATTTT
NA | NA | TRBJ1-4 | TRBV19 | CASSIYVFPTNEKLFF | TGTGCCAGTAGTATTTACGTGTTCCCAACTAATGAAAAACTGTTTTTT
NA | TRBD2 | TRBJ2-7 | TRBV13 | CASSYGTSGTYEQYF | TGTGCCAGCAGCTACGGGACTAGCGGAACCTACGAGCAGTACTTC
NA | TRBD2 | TRBJ2-1 | TRBV27 | CASSLGLSSYNEQFF | TGTGCCAGCAGTTTGGGACTATCCTCCTACAATGAGCAGTTCTTC
NA | NA | TRBJ1-4 | TRBV5-1 | CASSLDPPLPQGTVTNEKLFF | TGCGCCAGCAGCTTGGACCCCCCGTTGCCTCAGGGGACCGTGACTAATGAAAAACTGTTTTTT
NA | TRBD1 | TRBJ2-7 | TRBV28 | CASSSRQGSYEQYF | TGTGCCAGCAGTTCCCGACAGGGTTCGTACGAGCAGTACTTC
NA | NA | TRBJ1-5 | TRBV6-5 | CASSYGGNNQPQHF | TGTGCCAGCAGTTACGGGGGCAACAATCAGCCCCAGCATTTT
NA | NA | TRBJ2-5 | TRBV25-1 | CASTGAQETQYF | TGTGCCAGCACTGGAGCTCAAGAGACCCAGTACTTC
NA | NA | TRBJ2-7 | TRBV5-5 | CASSLGGLSYEQYF | TGTGCCAGCAGCTTAGGTGGGTTGTCCTACGAGCAGTACTTC
once | NA | TRBJ2-4 | TRBV28 | CASSLYKGAGAKNIQYF | TGTGCCAGCAGTCTATACAAGGGGGCGGGGGCCAAAAACATTCAGTACTTC
NA | TRBD1 | TRBJ1-5 | TRBV27 | CASTADRGGNQPQHF | TGTGCCAGCACCGCGGACAGGGGTGGCAATCAGCCCCAGCATTTT
NA | TRBD2 | TRBJ2-3 | TRBV27 | CASSPGLVPDTQYF | TGTGCCAGCAGCCCCGGACTAGTGCCAGATACGCAGTATTTT
NA | TRBD1 | TRBJ2-2 | TRBV6-1 | CASSDLGQANTGELFF | TGTGCCAGCAGTGACCTGGGACAGGCGAACACCGGGGAGCTGTTTTTT